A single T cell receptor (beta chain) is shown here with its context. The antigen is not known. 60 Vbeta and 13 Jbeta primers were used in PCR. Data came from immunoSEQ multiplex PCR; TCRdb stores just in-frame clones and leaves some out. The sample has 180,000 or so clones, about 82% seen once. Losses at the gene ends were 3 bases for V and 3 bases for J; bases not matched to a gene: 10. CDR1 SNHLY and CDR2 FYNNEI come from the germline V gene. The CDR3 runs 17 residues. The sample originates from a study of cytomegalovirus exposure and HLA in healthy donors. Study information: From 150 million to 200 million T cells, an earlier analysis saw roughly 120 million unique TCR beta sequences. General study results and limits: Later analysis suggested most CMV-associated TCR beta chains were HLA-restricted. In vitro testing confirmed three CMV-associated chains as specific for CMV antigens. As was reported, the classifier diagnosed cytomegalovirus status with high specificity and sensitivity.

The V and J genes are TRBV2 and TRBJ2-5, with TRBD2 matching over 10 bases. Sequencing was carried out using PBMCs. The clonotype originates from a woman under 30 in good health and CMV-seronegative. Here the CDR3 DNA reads TGTGCCAGCAGTGATTTGACTAGCGGGTGGGGGAAAGAGACCCAGTACTTC. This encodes CASSDLTSGWGKETQYF.